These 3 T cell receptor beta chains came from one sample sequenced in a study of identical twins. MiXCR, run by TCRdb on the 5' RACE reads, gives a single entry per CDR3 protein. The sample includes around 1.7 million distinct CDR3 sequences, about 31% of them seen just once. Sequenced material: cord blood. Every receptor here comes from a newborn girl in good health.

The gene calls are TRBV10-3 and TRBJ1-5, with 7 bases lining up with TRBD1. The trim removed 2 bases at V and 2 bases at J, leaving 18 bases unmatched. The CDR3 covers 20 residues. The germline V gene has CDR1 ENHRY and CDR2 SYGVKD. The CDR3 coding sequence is TGTGCCATCAGTGAGGGGGGAACAGGGGCCCGCGTTGGCGGCAATCAGCCCCAGCATTTT. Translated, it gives CAISEGGTGARVGGNQPQHF.

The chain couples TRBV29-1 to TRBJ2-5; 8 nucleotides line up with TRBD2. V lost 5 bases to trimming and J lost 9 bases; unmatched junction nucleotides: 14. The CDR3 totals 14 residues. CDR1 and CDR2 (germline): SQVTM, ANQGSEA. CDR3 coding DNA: TGCAGCGTTAACCCTGGGGTAGCCGGGAGGGCCCAGTACTTC. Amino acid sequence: CSVNPGVAGRAQYF.

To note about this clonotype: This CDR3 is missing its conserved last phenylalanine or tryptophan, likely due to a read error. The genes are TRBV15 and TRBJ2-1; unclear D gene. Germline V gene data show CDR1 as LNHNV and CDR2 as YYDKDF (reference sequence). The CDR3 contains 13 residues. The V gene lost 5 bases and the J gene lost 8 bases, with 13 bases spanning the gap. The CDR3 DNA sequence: TGTGCCACCAGCGGTTATCCAAGCGATGAGCAGTTCTTG. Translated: CATSGYPSDEQFL.